The rows below give T cell receptor beta chains drawn from one sample of a study of T cell repertoires in cytomegalovirus infection. TCRdb fed the reads into MiXCR, producing one record per CDR3 protein. The repertoire has about 47,000 distinct CDR3 sequences, 15% to 25% of them found once; the top ten carry less than 70%. Their antigens are not known. Sequences were derived from CD8+ T cells from cultured PBMCs, sampled from culture after CMV antigen stimulation. These receptors were collected from a human donor in good health (CMV status not recorded). Some clones in this sample may be carry-over from other donors' samples. Both conserved end residues are part of each CDR3. Each record gives: clone size, V gene, CDR3 length, J gene, D gene, CDR3 protein, CDR3 DNA. D genes are given only for firm matches. Expanded clones get a size class; other rows say once, few or many, or leave the size out.

few	TRBV4-2	14	TRBJ2-7	.	CASSLSDGTYEQYF	TGTGCCAGCAGCCTCTCAGACGGCACCTACGAGCAGTACTTC
many	TRBV7-8	11	TRBJ2-5	.	CASSLQETQYF	TGTGCCAGCAGCTTACAAGAGACCCAGTACTTC
many	TRBV12-3/TRBV12-4	14	TRBJ2-7	.	CASQEEAYPYEQYF	TGTGCCAGCCAAGAGGAGGCTTACCCCTACGAGCAGTACTTC
.	TRBV12-3/TRBV12-4	17	TRBJ2-4	.	CASSRPEGSPAKNIQYF	TGTGCCAGCAGCCGCCCCGAGGGCAGCCCAGCCAAAAACATTCAGTACTTC
.	TRBV2	14	TRBJ1-4	.	CASSEGQVNEKLFF	TGTGCCAGCAGTGAGGGGCAGGTGAATGAAAAACTGTTTTTT
few	TRBV7-9	13	TRBJ2-1	.	CASSFWEDNEQFF	TGTGCCAGCAGCTTTTGGGAGGACAATGAGCAGTTCTTC
.	TRBV5-6	13	TRBJ2-7	.	CASSLGGIYEQYF	TGTGCCAGCAGCTTGGGAGGGATCTACGAGCAGTACTTC
few	TRBV7-9	13	TRBJ2-7	.	CASSRGSTYEQYF	TGTGCCAGCAGTCGGGGCTCGACCTACGAGCAGTACTTC
many	TRBV11-2	15	TRBJ2-4	TRBD1	CASSHTGAAKNIQYF	TGTGCCAGCAGTCATACAGGGGCGGCCAAAAACATTCAGTACTTC
.	TRBV4-1	15	TRBJ2-7	TRBD2	CASSQDRLAGDEQYF	TGCGCCAGCAGCCAAGATAGACTAGCGGGAGACGAGCAGTACTTC
.	TRBV19	15	TRBJ2-7	TRBD1	CASSIRGGRQGEQYF	TGTGCCAGTAGTATAAGAGGGGGGCGACAGGGGGAGCAGTACTTC
many	TRBV7-8	15	TRBJ1-2	.	CASSLYPGGPQRITF	TGTGCCAGCAGCCTATACCCCGGGGGGCCGCAGAGAATCACCTTC
few	TRBV19	13	TRBJ2-7	TRBD1	CASSIAGTAEQYF	TGTGCCAGTAGTATAGCCGGGACAGCCGAGCAGTACTTC
many	TRBV7-6	13	TRBJ2-3	.	CASSNGVRDTQYF	TGTGCCAGCAGCAATGGGGTAAGAGATACGCAGTATTTT
many	TRBV6-6	14	TRBJ1-1	.	CASSYSDSLDEAFF	TGTGCCAGCAGTTACTCGGACTCGTTGGATGAAGCTTTCTTT
few	TRBV6-5	15	TRBJ2-7	.	CASSRTPSSGYEQYF	TGTGCCAGCAGTAGAACCCCCTCATCCGGATACGAGCAGTACTTC
few	TRBV7-8	17	TRBJ2-7	.	CASSPGPLKPGSYEQYF	TGTGCCAGCAGCCCGGGACCGCTAAAGCCGGGCTCCTACGAGCAGTACTTC
.	TRBV27	16	TRBJ2-5	TRBD1	CASSDPGQGYQETQYF	TGTGCCAGCAGTGACCCGGGACAGGGTTACCAAGAGACCCAGTACTTC
many	TRBV28	15	TRBJ1-1	TRBD1	CASSSSGGWDTEAFF	TGTGCCAGCTCTTCCTCAGGGGGCTGGGACACTGAAGCTTTCTTT
many	TRBV5-4	17	TRBJ1-3	.	CASSRGGNLPSGNTIYF	TGTGCCAGCAGCCGCGGGGGAAATCTACCTTCTGGAAACACCATATATTTT
many	TRBV7-8	19	TRBJ1-2	TRBD1	CASSSNPGQGLNSAYGYTF	TGTGCCAGCAGCTCGAACCCGGGACAGGGGTTAAATAGTGCCTATGGCTACACCTTC
many	TRBV6-5	14	TRBJ1-1	.	CASSYSGARTEAFF	TGTGCCAGCAGTTACTCGGGGGCGCGGACTGAAGCTTTCTTT
.	TRBV4-3	16	TRBJ1-1	TRBD1	CASSRGQGGPNTEAFF	TGCGCCAGCAGCCGCGGACAGGGGGGGCCAAACACTGAAGCTTTCTTT
many	TRBV7-2	17	TRBJ2-7	TRBD2	CASSSGLAGGILYEQYF	TGTGCCAGCAGCTCCGGACTAGCGGGAGGGATACTCTACGAGCAGTACTTC